The 9 T cell receptor beta chains below were found in one sample sequenced in a study of shared clonotypes between healthy human individuals. Assay used: immunoSEQ multiplex PCR; TCRdb lists only in-frame clones, some missing. The table lists about 2.3 million clones, around 93% of them singletons. Material for sequencing was naive CD4+ T cells from PBMCs. This sample's subset: CD45RA+ positively selected. Source of these receptors: a man between 18 and 35 years old in good health. Some clones in this sample may be carry-over from other donors' samples.

This clone has just one count. This sequence joins TRBV4-3 and TRBJ2-1; D is perhaps TRBD2 (6 bases). V shed 2 bases and J shed 9 bases, with 14 bases lying between them. CDR1 LGHNA and CDR2 YSLEER come from the germline V gene. This CDR3 has 14 amino acids. The CDR3 sequence: CASSQRGKAGEQFF. As DNA, the CDR3 is TGCGCCAGCAGCCAAAGAGGTAAAGCGGGTGAGCAGTTCTTC.

The chain has TRBV29-1 and TRBJ1-4; D perhaps matches TRBD1 (5 bases). The CDR3 extends over 13 amino acids. V dropped 4 bases and J dropped 1 base, with 7 bases sitting between them. CDR1 SQVTM and CDR2 ANQGSEA come from the germline V gene. CDR3 nucleotides: TGCAGCGTTGTGAGGGGAACTAATGAAAAACTGTTTTTT. Its translation is CSVVRGTNEKLFF.

The chain joins TRBV5-1 to TRBJ2-7, with 11 bases that match TRBD2. V shed 3 bases, J shed 3 bases, and the junction held 8 bases outside the gene matches. The CDR3 consists of 16 residues. Germline loops: CDR1 SGHRS, CDR2 YFSETQ. The CDR3 spells CASSSGLAETYYEQYF. The CDR3 DNA reads as TGCGCCAGCAGCTCGGGACTAGCGGAGACTTACTACGAGCAGTACTTC.

The gene calls are TRBV7-4 and TRBJ1-1; D is possibly TRBD1 (5 bases). Germline loops: CDR1 SGHVT, CDR2 SQSDAQ. This CDR3 contains 14 residues. The ends were cut back, 1 base at V and 2 bases at J, with 8 bases in the middle. The CDR3: CASSLGQGNTEAFF. The CDR3 DNA is TGTGCCAGCAGCTTAGGTCAGGGAAACACTGAAGCTTTCTTT. Together with reference TRBV7-4 and TRBJ1-1, the CDR3 gives the full variable domain: GAGVSQSPRYKVAKRGRDVALRCDSISGHVTLYWYRQTLGQGSEVLTYSQSDAQRDKSGRPSGRFSAERPERSVSTLKIQRTEQGDSAVYLCASSLGQGNTEAFFGQGTRLTVV.

The chain recombines TRBV4-2 with TRBJ2-1; 13 bases align to TRBD2. The V segment lost 3 bases and the J segment 8 bases; nucleotides outside the gene matches: 4. Germline V gene lookup returns CDR1 LGHNA and CDR2 YNFKEQ. This CDR3 contains 15 residues. In DNA form, the CDR3 reads TGTGCCAGCAGCCAGGGACTAGCGGGAAGTGATGAGCAGTTCTTC. Translation: CASSQGLAGSDEQFF.

The chain links TRBV7-9 to TRBJ2-7, with 10 bases aligning to TRBD2. V was clipped by 1 base and J by 7 bases; unmatched bases: 7. Germline CDR1 SEHNR, CDR2 FQNEAQ (reference sequence). The length of the CDR3 is 15 residues. CDR3 residues: CASSLGASGSEEQYF. The CDR3 DNA follows: TGTGCCAGCAGCTTAGGGGCTAGCGGGAGTGAAGAGCAGTACTTC.

The V call is TRBV18, the J call TRBJ2-3, with 11 bases that match TRBD2. The CDR3 spans 16 residues. Germline-derived CDR1 and CDR2 are KGHSH and LQKENI. The V and J ends lost 3 bases and 2 bases, in that order; junction bases with no gene match: 4. DNA of the CDR3: TGTGCCAGCTCACCTCGACTAGCGGGGTTCACAGATACGCAGTATTTT. Amino acids: CASSPRLAGFTDTQYF.

This chain uses TRBV19 with TRBJ2-7, with a weak D call TRBD2 (6 bases). The germline V gene encodes CDR1 LNHDA and CDR2 SQIVND (reference sequence). Trimming removed 1 base at V and 7 bases at J, with 14 bases between. The CDR3 has 14 residues. CDR3 DNA: TGTGCCAGTAGTATAGCAGCGGGTCTAAGGGAGCAGTACTTC. Translated: CASSIAAGLREQYF.

The rearrangement joins TRBV9 to TRBJ1-3; D ambiguous. The CDR3 length is 14 residues. Trimming left V 4 bases short and J 4 bases short, with 12 bases between. Per the germline V gene, CDR1 is SGDLS and CDR2 is YYNGEE. In DNA, the CDR3 is TGTGCCAGCAGCCCCAACCTGGGGGGAAACACCATATATTTT. Its translation is CASSPNLGGNTIYF.